These T cell receptor beta chains were read from a single sample in a study of blood T cells in healthy people across ages. TCRdb ran MiXCR on the 5' RACE reads and lists one entry per CDR3 protein. The repertoire holds 730,000 or so distinct CDR3 sequences, with around 41% as singletons. The specimen was blood. The receptors were gathered from an elderly man in good health. CDR3s leave out the opening cysteine and the closing phenylalanine or tryptophan. Size is stated for part of the rows, as once, few or many counts, or as a class when the clone is expanded.

TRBV6-6 | - | ASSHVGTGNNEQF
TRBV6-6 | - | ASIHQGGQGGYGYT
TRBV9 | - | ACSVAMTASTDTQY
TRBV10-2 | - | ASSDIVQGVYT
TRBV27 | - | ASSLPQTLGNTGELF
TRBV4-3 | - | ASSQDTGPDTQY
TRBV20-1 | - | SATRDRGLLREQY
TRBV5-4 | - | ASSPTSGAQETQY
TRBV7-2 | - | ASSPQHLAGANEQY
TRBV7-2 | - | ASSLLRAGGGETQY
TRBV2 | - | ASSAASAEQY
TRBV6-6 | - | ASSLSGALNTKAF
TRBV6-5 | few | ASSLRGSLAYEQY
TRBV4-3 | few | ASSQDSTVPSYEQY
TRBV9 | few | ASSVEAAASTDTQY
TRBV5-1 | few | ASSPGTSNNEQF
TRBV2 | - | ASRFQQSNEQF
TRBV7-3 | - | ASSLTSSPTPHEQY
TRBV29-1 | - | SVESGREQF
TRBV29-1 | - | SAGTTGELF
TRBV11-3 | - | ASSLAQQWWRNEQF
TRBV29-1 | - | SVDGAARAETQY
TRBV13 | many | ASSLAQGAYEQY